This is a list of T cell receptor beta chains from one sample in a study of blood T cell repertoires in COVID-19. Produced via immunoSEQ multiplex PCR; TCRdb's table is partial and in-frame only. Found here are about 160,000 clones, around 82% of them singletons; the top ten hold more than 9%. Sequencing input: peripheral blood. These receptors originate from a woman aged 80 or over with active or convalescent COVID-19. The CDR3 runs from the conserved cysteine through the conserved F or W. Fields, in order: D gene, V gene, clone size, J gene, CDR3 protein, CDR3 DNA. A D gene is named only where the DNA matches it firmly. Size is stated for part of the rows, as once, few or many counts, or as a class when the clone is expanded.

NA,TRBV29-1,NA,TRBJ2-7,CSGGDFSYEQYF,TGCAGCGGGGGAGACTTTTCCTACGAGCAGTACTTC
TRBD2,TRBV9,once,TRBJ2-5,CASSPRLAGGQETQYF,TGTGCCAGCAGCCCAAGACTAGCGGGAGGGCAAGAGACCCAGTACTTC
TRBD2,TRBV19,few,TRBJ2-2,CASSAPGLAFTGELFF,TGTGCCAGTAGTGCGCCGGGACTAGCTTTCACCGGGGAGCTGTTTTTT
NA,TRBV5-4,NA,TRBJ2-5,CASSLRTMQETQYF,TGTGCCAGCAGCTTGCGGACAATGCAAGAGACCCAGTACTTC
TRBD2,TRBV11-1,NA,TRBJ2-1,CASSKDGLASNEQFF,TGTGCCAGCAGTAAAGACGGACTAGCGAGCAATGAGCAGTTCTTC
TRBD1,TRBV3-1/TRBV3-2,NA,TRBJ1-6,CASSPRDRVYNSPLHF,TGTGCCAGCAGCCCCAGGGACAGAGTCTATAATTCACCCCTCCACTTT
NA,TRBV10-3,NA,TRBJ1-5,CAISEFKGDQPQHF,TGTGCCATCAGTGAGTTCAAGGGGGATCAGCCCCAGCATTTT
NA,TRBV10-3,NA,TRBJ2-3,CAISYSGVVDTQYF,TGTGCCATCAGCTACTCGGGGGTCGTAGATACGCAGTATTTT
NA,TRBV5-1,once,TRBJ2-2,CASTRLEGGGGELFF,TGCGCCAGCACCAGACTGGAAGGTGGTGGCGGGGAGCTGTTTTTT
NA,TRBV6-5,NA,TRBJ1-6,CASSGMSGSPLHF,TGTGCCAGCAGCGGGATGAGCGGATCACCCCTCCACTTT
TRBD1,TRBV4-2,once,TRBJ1-1,CASSQDPGTGDTEAFF,TGTGCCAGCAGCCAAGACCCAGGGACAGGGGACACTGAAGCTTTCTTT
TRBD1,TRBV19,NA,TRBJ1-5,CASSIGTGGHQPQHF,TGTGCCAGTAGTATTGGGACAGGGGGCCATCAGCCCCAGCATTTT
NA,TRBV7-9,NA,TRBJ1-1,CASSLGRGKTEAFF,TGTGCCAGCAGCTTAGGCCGGGGGAAGACTGAAGCTTTCTTT
TRBD1,TRBV6-5,NA,TRBJ1-1,CASRGQGVIHTEAFF,TGTGCCAGCAGGGGACAGGGGGTGATTCACACTGAAGCTTTCTTT
NA,TRBV5-5,NA,TRBJ2-4,CASSLIDIQYF,TGTGCCAGCAGCTTGATAGACATTCAGTACTTC
NA,TRBV20-1,few,TRBJ2-5,CSARDRETQYF,TGCAGTGCTAGAGATCGTGAGACCCAGTACTTC
NA,TRBV7-3,NA,TRBJ1-1,CASSLNSMNTEAFF,TGTGCCAGCAGCTTAAACAGCATGAACACTGAAGCTTTCTTT
NA,TRBV15,NA,TRBJ1-5,CATSRERRTGDQPQHF,TGTGCCACCAGCAGAGAGCGGAGAACGGGGGATCAGCCCCAGCATTTT
TRBD1,TRBV4-2,NA,TRBJ1-1,CASSQDGTGGNEAFF,TGTGCCAGCAGCCAAGACGGGACAGGGGGCAATGAAGCTTTCTTT
TRBD1,TRBV6-6,NA,TRBJ1-2,CASSYSRTGGYTF,TGTGCCAGCAGTTACAGCAGGACAGGGGGCTACACCTTC